The 25 T cell receptor beta chains in this list originate from one sample, sequenced in a study of radiotherapy plus CTLA-4 blockade in lung cancer. This table comes from immunoSEQ multiplex PCR, and its TCRdb copy is limited to in-frame clones, with some not included. The sample lists about 45,000 clones; over 55% were seen once. The input for sequencing was peripheral blood, taken from a patient treated with radiotherapy plus ipilimumab. These receptors all come from a human donor with non-small cell lung cancer who had a partial response to radiotherapy plus ipilimumab.

The chain recombines TRBV6-5 with TRBJ1-5; D might be TRBD1 (5 bases). The CDR3 length is 14 residues. The V gene lost 5 bases and the J gene lost 9 bases, with 17 bases spanning the gap. Germline-derived CDR1 and CDR2 are MNHEY and SVGAGI. The CDR3 is CASSELGLDSPQHF. The CDR3 DNA reads TGTGCCAGCAGTGAATTGGGGCTCGATTCGCCCCAGCATTTT.

The rearrangement uses TRBV10-3 and TRBJ1-2, with D unclear. From germline, CDR1 is ENHRY and CDR2 SYGVKD. CDR3 length equals 14 residues. The germline V and J ends were trimmed by 10 bases and 3 bases, with 18 bases remaining between them. CDR3 nucleotides: TGTGCCACGGGCCCCAGGTGGGGAGACTATGGCTACACCTTC. It specifies CATGPRWGDYGYTF.

This rearrangement joins TRBV20-1 to TRBJ2-5, with 7 bases fitting TRBD2. After removal of 6 bases from V and 5 bases from J, the junction contained 3 bases not matched to a gene. Germline assignment: CDR1 DFQATT and CDR2 SNEGSKA (reference sequence). This CDR3 region has 11 residues. The chain's CDR3 is CSAGGGETQYF. For the CDR3, the DNA is TGCAGTGCGGGGGGGGGTGAGACCCAGTACTTC.

This clone was seen just once. This chain joins TRBV6-5 and TRBJ2-7, with D tentatively TRBD2 (5 bases). V lost 0 bases to trimming and J lost 2 bases, with 11 bases between them. The CDR3 has 15 amino acids. The germline V gene encodes CDR1 MNHEY and CDR2 SVGAGI. The CDR3 nucleotides read TGTGCCAGCAGTTACTCGGGGAGATTTACCTACGAGCAGTACTTC. Its protein product is CASSYSGRFTYEQYF.

This clone was observed a few times. The rearrangement joins TRBV19 to TRBJ1-3; unclear D gene. The germline V gene encodes CDR1 LNHDA and CDR2 SQIVND (reference sequence). There are 16 residues in the CDR3. V was pared by 5 bases and J by 0 bases, with 14 bases between. CDR3 region: CASSPRPGSSGNTIYF. The CDR3 DNA follows: TGTGCCAGTAGTCCCCGACCGGGAAGCTCTGGAAACACCATATATTTT. Variable domain in full (rest from reference TRBV19 and TRBJ1-3): DGGITQSPKYLFRKEGQNVTLSCEQNLNHDAMYWYRQDPGQGLRLIYYSQIVNDFQKGDIAEGYSVSREKKESFPLTVTSAQKNPTAFYLCASSPRPGSSGNTIYFGEGSWLTVV.

This clone was counted a few times. This chain links TRBV6-5 with TRBJ2-6, with D possibly matching TRBD1 (5 bases). CDR1 is MNHEY, CDR2 SVGAGI, per germline. The CDR3 contains 16 residues. The germline V and J ends were trimmed by 6 bases and 2 bases, with 14 bases remaining between them. CDR3 amino acids: CASRYGHPAGANVLTF. CDR3 bases: TGTGCCAGCAGGTACGGACACCCGGCTGGGGCCAACGTCCTGACTTTC.

V is TRBV23-1 and J is TRBJ2-3; TRBD2 aligns across 8 bases. TRBV23-1 is an open reading frame whose function is uncertain. The CDR3 runs 15 residues. V shed 6 bases, J shed 0 bases, and the junction held 5 bases outside the gene matches. The CDR3 nucleotides read TGCGCCAGCAGCCCGGGGGGGATCAGCACAGATACGCAGTATTTT. Encoded protein: CASSPGGISTDTQYF.

The DNA for the CDR3 is TGCGCCAGCAGCACGGGGGGGGGCTATGGTGAAGCTTTCTTT. As protein: CASSTGGGYGEAFF. J is TRBJ1-1 and V is TRBV5-1; D possibly corresponds to TRBD1 (6 bases). The CDR3 is 14 amino acids. V was clipped by 4 bases and J by 7 bases, with 17 bases between them. The V gene's germline CDR1 is SGHRS and CDR2 YFSETQ.

The rearrangement links TRBV19 to TRBJ1-1; TRBD1 matches 8 bases. Looked up from germline, CDR1 is LNHDA and CDR2 is SQIVND (reference sequence). This CDR3 is 19 amino acids long. V lost 9 bases to trimming and J lost 1 base; unmatched junction nucleotides: 22. The CDR3, as DNA: TGTGCCAGGGCCAGAGTAGGGGGACAGGCCACCATGTGGAACACTGAAGCTTTCTTT. Translating it yields CARARVGGQATMWNTEAFF.

The chain couples TRBV7-2 to TRBJ2-1; D remains ambiguous. V was pared by 2 bases and J by 4 bases, with 6 bases between. Looked up from germline, CDR1 is SGHTA and CDR2 is FQGNSA. The CDR3 is 13 residues long. CDR3 DNA: TGTGCCAGCAGCTTACAGGTATACAATGAGCAGTTCTTC. This sequence encodes CASSLQVYNEQFF.

The rearrangement links TRBV9 to TRBJ2-5; tentatively, D is TRBD2 (6 bases). The J call may be wrong; the DNA end is better matched by TRBJ2-7. The CDR3 is made up of 14 amino acids. Per the germline V gene, CDR1 is SGDLS and CDR2 is YYNGEE. This CDR3 is CASSAGTAGYEQYF. CDR3 in DNA: TGTGCCAGCAGCGCCGGGACGGCGGGGTACGAGCAGTACTTC.

V gene TRBV30 combines with J gene TRBJ1-1, with 7 positions matching TRBD1. Germline-derived CDR1 and CDR2 are GTSNPN and SVGIG (reference sequence). The J segment lost 2 bases and the V segment lost 3 bases, leaving 12 bases of the junction unmatched. This CDR3 spans 16 amino acids. The CDR3 protein is CAWSSQGFVGNTEAFF. The CDR3 DNA reads as TGTGCCTGGAGCTCACAGGGGTTCGTTGGCAACACTGAAGCTTTCTTT.

The chain couples TRBV7-2 to TRBJ2-3; 12 positions agree with TRBD2. Germline lookup yields CDR1 SGHTA and CDR2 FQGNSA. The V and J ends lost 6 bases and 9 bases, in that order; junction bases with no gene match: 7. This CDR3 has 14 amino acids. The CDR3 DNA is TGTGCCAGCAGTCGCCCTAGCGGGGGGGCCACGCAGTATTTT. Residues: CASSRPSGGATQYF.

This clone was seen a few times. The chain is built from TRBV6-6 and TRBJ2-1, with TRBD1 matching 11 bases. CDR1 is MNHNY and CDR2 is SVGAGI in the germline V gene (reference sequence). The CDR3 covers 14 residues. The junction had 5 bases not matched to a gene; V was cut back by 7 bases and J by 6 bases. The CDR3 DNA follows: TGTGCCAGCACAGGGACAGGGGGAATCAATGAGCAGTTCTTC. As protein: CASTGTGGINEQFF.

The chain combines TRBV6-5 with TRBJ1-1; D might be TRBD1 (5 bases). Between the trimmed V and J ends, which lost 2 bases and 1 base, there was a span of 8 bases. This CDR3 spans 14 amino acids. CDR1 is MNHEY and CDR2 is SVGAGI in the germline V gene. The CDR3 bases are TGTGCCAGCAGTTACGGGGGGGAGAACACTGAAGCTTTCTTT. Translating gives CASSYGGENTEAFF.

V is TRBV10-1 and J is TRBJ1-5; D is unclear. CDR1 and CDR2 (germline): WNHNN, SYGVQD (reference sequence). The CDR3 totals 18 residues. Trimming stripped 3 bases from V and 0 bases from J, with 18 bases between. The CDR3 spells CASSDLPGATYSNQPQHF. CDR3 nucleotide sequence: TGCGCCAGCAGTGACCTTCCGGGAGCAACTTATAGCAATCAGCCCCAGCATTTT.

The rearrangement joins TRBV7-2 to TRBJ1-1; maybe TRBD1 (5 bases). CDR3 length: 15 amino acids. Deletions cut 2 bases from V and 1 base from J, with 11 bases between. Germline V gene data show CDR1 as SGHTA and CDR2 as FQGNSA. CDR3 loop: CASSLWEGANTEAFF. The CDR3 region has the DNA TGTGCCAGCAGCTTATGGGAAGGGGCGAACACTGAAGCTTTCTTT. Together with reference TRBV7-2 and TRBJ1-1, the CDR3 gives the full variable domain: GAGVSQSPSNKVTEKGKDVELRCDPISGHTALYWYRQSLGQGLEFLIYFQGNSAPDKSGLPSDRFSAERTGGSVSTLTIQRTQQEDSAVYLCASSLWEGANTEAFFGQGTRLTVV.

In the case of this clone: The identical CDR3 is also encoded by other nucleotide sequences in the sample. The chain is built from TRBV6-1 and TRBJ1-1; D uncertain. Trimming removed 5 bases from V and 1 base from J, with 11 bases in between. Looked up from germline, CDR1 is MNHNS and CDR2 is SASEGT. The CDR3 is 14 residues long. The CDR3 nucleotides are TGTGCCAGCAGTAACACTAACACGAACACTGAAGCTTTCTTT. It yields the protein CASSNTNTNTEAFF.

The chain carries TRBV18 and TRBJ2-1; D not resolved. In germline, CDR1 is KGHSH, CDR2 LQKENI. V was pared by 3 bases and J by 9 bases, with 12 bases between. The CDR3 is 13 residues long. The CDR3 bases are TGTGCCAGCTCACCCCCCCCCGGGTCTGAGCAGTTCTTC. Encoded protein: CASSPPPGSEQFF.

V is TRBV6-5 and J is TRBJ2-7; no clear D. V dropped 4 bases and J dropped 6 bases, with 10 bases sitting between them. Germline-derived CDR1 and CDR2 are MNHEY and SVGAGI. CDR3 size: 12 residues. The CDR3 reads CASSWASGEQYF. Here the CDR3 DNA reads TGTGCCAGCAGTTGGGCTTCCGGCGAGCAGTACTTC.

This clone has more than one count but fewer than ten. The chain recombines TRBV15 with TRBJ1-2; D is perhaps TRBD1 (5 bases). Deletions cut 6 bases from V and 5 bases from J, with 16 bases between. The CDR3 covers 14 residues. The germline V gene has CDR1 LNHNV and CDR2 YYDKDF (reference sequence). The CDR3 sequence: CATRPGTGGYGYTF. The CDR3 DNA reads TGTGCCACCAGACCTGGGACGGGAGGATATGGCTACACCTTC. Based on the CDR3 plus reference TRBV15 and TRBJ1-2, the full variable domain is DAMVIQNPRYQVTQFGKPVTLSCSQTLNHNVMYWYQQKSSQAPKLLFHYYDKDFNNEADTPDNFQSRRPNTSFCFLDIRSPGLGDTAMYLCATRPGTGGYGYTFGSGTRLTVV.

J is TRBJ1-6 and V is TRBV2, with D perhaps matching TRBD1 (6 bases). The V and J ends lost 5 bases and 3 bases respectively, with 14 bases between them. The CDR3 has 16 residues. The germline V gene has CDR1 SNHLY and CDR2 FYNNEI. The DNA for the CDR3 is TGTGCCAGCAGTTACGGACAGAGTCTCTATAATTCACCCCTCCACTTT. It specifies CASSYGQSLYNSPLHF.

V is TRBV6-5 and J is TRBJ1-3; D may be TRBD1 (5 bases). Trimming stripped 8 bases from V and 0 bases from J, with 14 bases between. Germline V gene sequence: CDR1 MNHEY, CDR2 SVGAGI. This CDR3 spans 15 amino acids. CDR3 loop: CASCRGIASGNTIYF. The DNA for the CDR3 is TGTGCCAGCTGTAGGGGAATAGCCTCTGGAAACACCATATATTTT.

A few counts support this clone. The rearrangement uses TRBV6-6 and TRBJ2-1; D uncertain. Trimming took 0 bases from V and 7 from J, leaving 7 bases between them. The length of the CDR3 is 13 residues. The germline V gene encodes CDR1 MNHNY and CDR2 SVGAGI (reference sequence). Here the CDR3 DNA reads TGTGCCAGCAGTTACTCCGACTTTAATGAGCAGTTCTTC. Translation: CASSYSDFNEQFF.

Concerning this clone itself: In the same sample, other DNA sequences code for this CDR3. The rearrangement links TRBV6-1 to TRBJ1-3; no definite D call. Trimming took off 1 base at V and 4 bases at J, with 5 bases between the two ends. The CDR3 totals 13 residues. CDR1 and CDR2 from the germline V gene are MNHNS and SASEGT. The CDR3 DNA reads TGTGCCAGCAGTGAAGTCGGGGGAAACACCATATATTTT. Protein: CASSEVGGNTIYF.